A single T cell receptor (beta chain) is shown here with its context. Its antigen is unknown. These data come from a study of PD-1 blockade in mismatch repair-deficient tumors. Whole-study context: Patients had roughly twelve mismatch repair-deficient cancer types, all previously treated and progressing.

Trimming cost V 4 bases and J 8 bases, with 16 bases left between them. The CDR3 covers 14 residues. CDR1 is SGDLS, CDR2 YYNGEE, per germline. Regarding the study as a whole: Rapid post-treatment expansion, then contraction, generally preceding radiologic response, marked tumor-resident clones.

Mismatch repair deficiency was confirmed in all patients, by PCR or immunohistochemistry. Assay: immunoSEQ multiplex PCR; the TCRdb copy retains only in-frame clones and omits some. The sample shows around 50,000 clones, 77% of them seen only once. This clonotype was obtained from an adult with mismatch repair-deficient cancer. Specimen: PBMCs, collected before pembrolizumab treatment. The gene calls are TRBV9 and TRBJ2-1; D perhaps matches TRBD2 (6 bases). CDR3 residues: CASSPGGTFHEQFF. In nucleotides, the CDR3 is TGTGCCAGCAGCCCAGGAGGGACTTTCCATGAGCAGTTCTTC.